Below, one T cell receptor (beta chain) is given with its context. In the original workflow: Reference gene primers were amplified, and this amplification served to estimate nucleated cell counts. Here immunoSEQ multiplex PCR was the method, and the copy in TCRdb shows in-frame clones only, minus some. V and J calls and clone size are those listed in that table; D and trimming were worked out from the DNA. The sample has over 200,000 clones, approximately 86% seen once. The sample comes from a study of blood T cell repertoires in COVID-19. Study-level background: Acute and convalescent COVID-19 samples came from the United States, Italy and Spain. The analysed material was cDNA or gDNA that came from T cells, B-cell-depleted T cells, or PBMCs.

The sample comprised peripheral blood. The clonotype comes from a woman aged 25 to 39 who had recovered from COVID-19.

The DNA for the CDR3 is TGCGCCAGCAGCCTCACCTTCCGGGGGACAGATACGCAGTATTTT. Translation gives CASSLTFRGTDTQYF. The chain uses TRBV5-1 and TRBJ2-3; possible D gene TRBD2, 6 bases. Germline V gene data show CDR1 as SGHRS and CDR2 as YFSETQ. Deletions cut 4 bases from V and 3 bases from J, with 15 bases between. The CDR3 is 15 amino acids.